This T cell receptor (beta chain) was recorded in a study of blood T cell repertoires in COVID-19 (dated by TCRdb to the early 2020s). Looking at the study overall: The collaborator samples originated in the United States, Italy and Spain and spanned the acute and convalescent phases of COVID-19. The prospective study material was composed of cDNA or gDNA derived from T cells, B-cell-depleted T cells, or PBMCs. The dataset comprised deeply sampled blood TCRbeta repertoires from subjects exposed to, actively infected with, or recovered from COVID-19. The repertoires were made available in a free public database intended to serve as a resource for research on the immune response to SARS-CoV-2. The samples were drawn from two sources: the first 160 participants of the ongoing ImmuneRACE study, and over 1,000 subjects contributed by 6 global collaborators. A de-identified subject ID, COVID-19 status, age in years and sex were almost always included in the sample metadata. Where available, HLA class I and class II types were obtained from metadata supplied by the sample provider rather than from assay-based typing.

Results and caveats for the whole study, not just this receptor: How much clinical and demographic metadata was included differed by source and by participant, and the metadata was provided uncurated.

The immunoSEQ Assay, a bias-controlled multiplex PCR, was used to amplify TCRbeta CDR3 regions from genomic DNA. The study's processing was this. The number of nucleated cells in each sample was estimated from the amplification of reference gene primers within the assay. Sequence reads were collapsed and filtered to measure the absolute abundance of every unique TCRbeta CDR3 rearrangement. For each sample, productive Simpson clonality was calculated as the square root of Simpson's diversity index across productive rearrangements. TCRdb provides this immuneACCESS table in a form limited to in-frame rearrangements. Some clones are lacking; in checked studies, under half of them reflect an unresolved V gene, and why the rest are absent is not known. That table supplies the V and J calls and clone size; D and trimming were determined from the DNA. In all, the sample holds approximately 220,000 clones, and roughly 80% of those were seen once. The ten most abundant clones make up nearly 5% of the sample.

In the germline V gene, CDR1 corresponds to SGDLS and CDR2 to YYNGEE. V is pared back by 0 bases and J by 0 bases, with 6 bases lying between the germline termini. The CDR3 covers 14 residues, taking in both the cysteine and the phenylalanine. Only the CDR3 portion is preserved as DNA: 42 bases, with reading frame beginning at the first base. Participants in the prospective study were aged roughly 18 to 89 years, lived in about two dozen United States geographic areas, and enrolled through a virtual design. To assign participants to cohorts, the prospective study relied on clinical history that participants themselves reported in a screening survey and a study questionnaire. Exposed participants had been in contact with someone with a PCR-confirmed or clinician-diagnosed COVID-19 case within 2 weeks of study entry. Each participant in the prospective study had whole blood, serum and a nasopharyngeal or oropharyngeal swab collected by mobile phlebotomists. Participants in the prospective study had the option to provide additional blood draws and questionnaires over a roughly two-month period. Blood samples from the prospective study were shipped frozen or at room temperature prior to DNA extraction.

This clone has just a few counts. This clone's antigen is unknown. No much larger clonotype is one base removed from it; base qualities were not supplied. The source is a woman aged 50 to 65 who had been exposed to COVID-19. In this chain, TRBV9 is recombined with TRBJ1-2; the D gene is unclear. Sequencing was performed on PBMCs or T cells enriched from blood (not recorded which). The CDR3 corresponds to CASSVALANYGYTF. At the DNA level, the sequence is TGTGCCAGCAGCGTAGCCCTAGCTAACTATGGCTACACCTTC.